The next 28 T cell receptor beta chains were all read from a single sample in a study of beta chain features in type 1 diabetes. Every bit of the isolated RNA underwent reverse transcription, so sequencing read expressed TCRB transcripts. Here immunoSEQ multiplex PCR was the method, and the copy in TCRdb shows in-frame clones only, minus some. The data show almost 350,000 clones, around a fifth seen once. The source material was naive CD4+ T cells from blood. All receptors come from a woman aged 18 to 35 in good health.

The J gene is TRBJ1-2, the V gene TRBV9, with D unresolved. The CDR3 consists of 13 residues. Trimming took off 0 bases at V and 7 bases at J, with 10 bases between the two ends. The V gene's germline CDR1 is SGDLS and CDR2 YYNGEE. In DNA form, the CDR3 reads TGTGCCAGCAGCGTAGATGAGTTTGGTGGCTACACCTTC. Protein: CASSVDEFGGYTF.

The CDR3 nucleotides read TGTGCCAGCACCCTGACACCATCCTCCTACGAGCAGTACTTC. Translating gives CASTLTPSSYEQYF. The chain couples TRBV6-5 to TRBJ2-7; D remains ambiguous. The CDR3 spans 14 residues. Trimming pared 7 bases from V and 0 bases from J, leaving 13 bases between. The germline V gene has CDR1 MNHEY and CDR2 SVGAGI.

The rearrangement links TRBV2 to TRBJ1-2, with D hard to call. The germline V and J ends were trimmed by 8 bases and 1 base, with 8 bases remaining between them. CDR3 size: 12 residues. Germline V CDR1 and CDR2: SNHLY, FYNNEI. CDR3 coding DNA: TGTGCCAGCCGCCGGGTTAACTATGGCTACACCTTC. Translation gives CASRRVNYGYTF.

A few counts support this clone. This sequence joins TRBV18 and TRBJ1-1, with no clear D. Deletions cut 4 bases from V and 4 bases from J, with 7 bases between. CDR3 length equals 12 residues. Germline-derived CDR1 and CDR2 are KGHSH and LQKENI. Here the CDR3 DNA reads TGTGCCAGCTCACTCTACGGCACTGAAGCTTTCTTT. Translation: CASSLYGTEAFF.

This clone was counted only a few times. The genes are TRBV29-1 and TRBJ2-2, with D perhaps matching TRBD2 (6 bases). This CDR3 has 13 amino acids. The germline gives CDR1 SQVTM, CDR2 ANQGSEA. Between the trimmed V and J ends, which lost 4 bases and 7 bases, there was a span of 13 bases. Here the CDR3 DNA reads TGCAGCGTTGCGGGCGGGATTGGCGGGGAGCTGTTTTTT. Translation gives CSVAGGIGGELFF.

This clone turned up a few times. V usage is TRBV2 and J usage is TRBJ2-1; 8 bases fit TRBD2. The CDR3 is 16 amino acids. Trimming at V came to 4 bases and at J to 2 bases, leaving 7 bases not matched to a gene. Germline-derived CDR1 and CDR2 are SNHLY and FYNNEI. The CDR3 DNA reads as TGTGCCAGCAGTGCGGGGCGGGAGGCCGCCTACAATGAGCAGTTCTTC. It encodes CASSAGREAAYNEQFF.

Notes on this clone: Sequence at one end of the junction differs from germline and may be a read error. V usage is TRBV7-7 and J usage is TRBJ2-5, with 12 bases fitting TRBD2. The V gene's germline CDR1 is SSHAT and CDR2 FNYEAQ (reference sequence). The CDR3 length is 15 residues. DNA of the CDR3: TGTGCTAGCAGCTTAGGACTAGCGGGACAAGAGACCCAGTACTTC. It is translated as CASSLGLAGQETQYF.

This clone was observed a handful of times. The rearrangement uses TRBV12-5 and TRBJ1-5, with D possibly TRBD1 on 5 matching bases. CDR3 length: 19 residues. Trimming left V 1 base short and J 1 base short, with 20 bases between. Germline V gene sequence: CDR1 LGHNT, CDR2 FRNRAP. CDR3 sequence (DNA): TGTGCTAGTGGTTTGGGAAGGGGACTTGGGGCGGAAAGCAATCAGCCCCAGCATTTT. Translated, it gives CASGLGRGLGAESNQPQHF.

This clone was detected only a few times. V and J are TRBV19 and TRBJ2-1; TRBD1 might be the D (7 bases). This CDR3 spans 14 amino acids. With 6 bases removed from V and 8 bases from J, the gap between germline ends came to 17 bases. Germline CDR1 and CDR2: LNHDA and SQIVND (reference sequence). The CDR3 bases are TGTGCCAGTAGGATCGACAGGGAGGATGATGAGCAGTTCTTC. This codes for CASRIDREDDEQFF.

This clone was counted between two and nine times. CDR3 DNA sequence: TGCAGCGTCCCGGGAGGACGGGGCGAGCAGTACTTC. Protein sequence: CSVPGGRGEQYF. The V call is TRBV29-1, the J call TRBJ2-7; TRBD2 agrees at 7 bases. Losses at the gene ends were 6 bases for V and 6 bases for J; bases not matched to a gene: 8. Germline V gene data show CDR1 as SQVTM and CDR2 as ANQGSEA. CDR3 length equals 12 residues.

The chain has TRBV27 and TRBJ1-2, with D tentatively TRBD1 (6 bases). V lost 5 bases to trimming and J lost 4 bases, with 14 bases between them. The CDR3 is made up of 14 amino acids. The germline V gene encodes CDR1 MNHEY and CDR2 SMNVEV (reference sequence). Here the CDR3 DNA reads TGTGCCAGCAGTCGGTCAGGGGACGGCTATGGCTACACCTTC. It is translated as CASSRSGDGYGYTF.

This clone was observed a handful of times. The genes are TRBV29-1 and TRBJ2-3; D remains ambiguous. Germline V gives CDR1 SQVTM, CDR2 ANQGSEA. The V and J ends lost 3 bases and 4 bases respectively, with 11 bases between them. The CDR3 covers 13 residues. The CDR3 loop reads CSVEARVADTQYF. CDR3 DNA sequence: TGCAGCGTTGAGGCCCGGGTGGCAGATACGCAGTATTTT.

The rearrangement joins TRBV5-1 to TRBJ2-7; TRBD1 is a possible D gene (6 bases). CDR1 and CDR2 from the germline V gene are SGHRS and YFSETQ. The V end was cut by 2 bases, the J end by 3 bases, with 12 bases between. This CDR3 has 14 residues. The CDR3 is CASSFGQGHYEQYF. The CDR3 DNA sequence: TGCGCCAGCAGCTTCGGGCAGGGACACTACGAGCAGTACTTC.

This clone was found a few times. The DNA is omitted, as the CDR3 cannot be located on it reliably, and the CDR3 follows TCRdb's listing. The genes are TRBV21-1 and TRBJ2-7; the table's D call TRBD1 went unverified against the DNA. TRBV21-1 is labeled a pseudogene. The CDR3 comprises 17 residues, both ends counted. CDR3 sequence reads: CASSKAVRARASYEQYF.

The chain links TRBV5-1 to TRBJ2-7, with a tentative D call TRBD1 (5 bases). The CDR3 length is 14 residues. Germline V lookup: CDR1 SGHRS, CDR2 YFSETQ. Trimming stripped 0 bases from V and 6 bases from J, with 13 bases between. In nucleotides, the CDR3 is TGCGCCAGCAGCTTGGCCAGGGCAGGGCTCGAGCAGTACTTC. It specifies CASSLARAGLEQYF.

This clone was recorded only once. J is TRBJ2-3 and V is TRBV11-2; tentatively, D is TRBD2 (5 bases). The CDR3 runs 13 residues. Per germline, CDR1 SGHAT and CDR2 FQNNGV. V was trimmed by 4 bases and J by 1 base, leaving 6 bases between them. The CDR3 protein is CASSYSGTDTQYF. CDR3 nucleotide sequence: TGTGCCAGCAGCTATAGCGGCACAGATACGCAGTATTTT.

This clone came up a few times. The rearrangement links TRBV18 to TRBJ2-3; 7 nucleotides agree with TRBD1. The V gene end was trimmed by 8 bases and the J gene end by 0 bases; junction bases not matched to a gene: 8. This CDR3 is built from 15 residues. Germline CDR1 and CDR2: KGHSH and LQKENI. The CDR3 here is CASAKDRPSTDTQYF. CDR3 bases: TGTGCCAGCGCGAAGGACAGGCCCAGCACAGATACGCAGTATTTT.

The chain links TRBV5-1 to TRBJ1-2, with D perhaps TRBD1 (6 bases). Germline CDR1 is SGHRS and CDR2 is YFSETQ. V dropped 0 bases and J dropped 8 bases, with 14 bases sitting between them. The CDR3 runs to 14 residues. For the CDR3, the DNA is TGCGCCAGCAGCTTGGGGGACACCATGGGAGGCTACACCTTC. It is translated as CASSLGDTMGGYTF.

Only a few counts were recorded for this clone. The J gene is TRBJ2-1, the V gene TRBV5-1, with TRBD2 as a possible D gene (6 bases). With 7 bases removed from V and 0 bases from J, the gap between germline ends came to 20 bases. The CDR3 covers 17 residues. Germline CDR1 and CDR2: SGHRS and YFSETQ. In DNA form, the CDR3 reads TGCGCCAGCGGGAACGGCCTAGCGCCCCTCTCCTACAATGAGCAGTTCTTC. Protein product: CASGNGLAPLSYNEQFF.

The rearrangement uses TRBV5-6 and TRBJ2-7, with 12 bases matching TRBD2. V shed 4 bases, J shed 6 bases, and the junction held 2 bases outside the gene matches. Germline-derived CDR1 and CDR2 are SGHDT and YYEEEE. This CDR3 has 13 residues. The CDR3 nucleotides are TGTGCCAGCAGCGTGGGACTAGCGGGCGAGCAGTACTTC. Translated: CASSVGLAGEQYF.

This chain links TRBV5-1 with TRBJ2-5; 8 bases fit TRBD1. V was pared by 2 bases and J by 0 bases, with 6 bases of the junction left unmatched. Germline V gives CDR1 SGHRS, CDR2 YFSETQ. The CDR3 spans 16 residues. CDR3 in amino acids: CASSFGQGLYQETQYF. DNA for the CDR3: TGCGCCAGCAGCTTTGGACAGGGACTTTACCAAGAGACCCAGTACTTC.

The rearrangement joins TRBV30 to TRBJ1-1, with TRBD1 as a possible D gene (6 bases). The CDR3 covers 14 residues. Looked up from germline, CDR1 is GTSNPN and CDR2 is SVGIG (reference sequence). The V and J ends lost 0 bases and 5 bases respectively, with 13 bases between them. Here the CDR3 DNA reads TGTGCCTGGAGTGTATTAGGGGGTCGGACTGAAGCTTTCTTT. This gives the protein CAWSVLGGRTEAFF. Based on the CDR3 plus reference TRBV30 and TRBJ1-1, the full variable domain is SQTIHQWPATLVQPVGSPLSLECTVEGTSNPNLYWYRQAAGRGLQLLFYSVGIGQISSEVPQNLSASRPQDRQFILSSKKLLLSDSGFYLCAWSVLGGRTEAFFGQGTRLTVV.

This clone was seen only a few times. The chain combines TRBV5-4 with TRBJ2-3; maybe TRBD2 (5 bases). The germline gives CDR1 SGHNT, CDR2 YYREEE (reference sequence). CDR3 length equals 13 residues. With 4 bases removed from V and 6 bases from J, the gap between germline ends came to 12 bases. As DNA, the CDR3 is TGTGCCAGCAGCGCCGCTTGGGAGGATACGCAGTATTTT. Its translation is CASSAAWEDTQYF.

V gene TRBV11-3 combines with J gene TRBJ2-5, with unresolved D. The germline gives CDR1 SGHNT, CDR2 YENEEA. CDR3 length equals 14 residues. V gave up 5 bases and J gave up 2 bases, with 12 bases separating them. The CDR3 reads CASSPQLTQETQYF. CDR3 nucleotide sequence: TGTGCCAGCAGCCCCCAATTGACTCAAGAGACCCAGTACTTC.

The gene calls are TRBV6-5 and TRBJ2-5; tentative D call: TRBD1 (6 bases). The V end was cut by 6 bases, the J end by 7 bases, with 18 bases between. The germline gives CDR1 MNHEY, CDR2 SVGAGI. The CDR3 loop spans 14 amino acids. The CDR3 nucleotides are TGTGCCAGCAGGTCCTGGGACACCCGGGGGACCCAGTACTTC. This translates into CASRSWDTRGTQYF.

V and J are TRBV23-1 and TRBJ1-1; unclear D gene. TRBV23-1 has ORF status, its function being uncertain. The CDR3 is 13 residues long. The V end lost 8 bases, the J end lost 4 bases, and 14 bases lay between the germline ends. Written as DNA, the CDR3 is TGCGCCAGCGGAACGGCTGGGCGCACTGAAGCTTTCTTT. Residues: CASGTAGRTEAFF.

This sequence joins TRBV7-9 and TRBJ1-4; maybe TRBD1 (6 bases). The CDR3 sequence is 14 residues long. Germline V gene lookup returns CDR1 SEHNR and CDR2 FQNEAQ (reference sequence). V lost 5 bases and J 8 bases, leaving 15 bases between the germline ends. This chain's CDR3 is CASSEGDTIEKLFF. CDR3 bases: TGTGCCAGCAGCGAAGGGGACACCATAGAAAAACTGTTTTTT.

This rearrangement joins TRBV11-2 to TRBJ1-1; TRBD1 might be the D (6 bases). The V end was cut by 8 bases, the J end by 1 base, with 14 bases between. Germline V gene sequence: CDR1 SGHAT, CDR2 FQNNGV. This CDR3 has 14 amino acids. This CDR3 reads CASYGQGRNTEAFF. DNA of the CDR3: TGTGCCAGCTACGGGCAGGGGCGGAACACTGAAGCTTTCTTT.